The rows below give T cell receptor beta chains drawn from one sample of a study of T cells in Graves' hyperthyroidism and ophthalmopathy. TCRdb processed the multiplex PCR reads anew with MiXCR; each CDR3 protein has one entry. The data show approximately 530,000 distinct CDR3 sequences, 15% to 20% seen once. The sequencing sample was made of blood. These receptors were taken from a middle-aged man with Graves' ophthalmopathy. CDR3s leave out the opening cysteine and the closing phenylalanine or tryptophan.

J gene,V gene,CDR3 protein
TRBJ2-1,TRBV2,ASSDSGRMDEQF
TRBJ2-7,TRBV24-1,ATSEPGRSYEQY
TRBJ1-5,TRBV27,ASSLQGYNQPQH
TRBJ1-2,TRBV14,ASSQVAGDGYT
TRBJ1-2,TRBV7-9,ASSLPPATNYGYT
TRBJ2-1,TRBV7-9,ASSLAGEGSYNEQF
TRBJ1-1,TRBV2,ASSGPEGEAF
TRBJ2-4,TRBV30,AWSVFGGPNIQY
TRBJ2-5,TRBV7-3,ARIFGAPFQETQY
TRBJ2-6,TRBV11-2,ASSLRVGRAGANVLT
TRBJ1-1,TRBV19,ASRQASFTEAF
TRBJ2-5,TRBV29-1,SVAADRDLMEETQY
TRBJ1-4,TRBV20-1,SATGGGTGPEKLF
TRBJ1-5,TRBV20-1,SADRVAQPQH
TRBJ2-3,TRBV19,ASSRSADEDTQY
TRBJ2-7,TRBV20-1,SARHWRDSGSEQY
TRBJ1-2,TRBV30,AWNPGDLYGYT
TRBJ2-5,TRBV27,ASRTGGVETQY
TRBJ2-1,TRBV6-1,ASSISGTGSYNEQF
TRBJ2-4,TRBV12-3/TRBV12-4,ASSEGGGAKNIQY
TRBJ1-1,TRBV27,ASSFSDRDTEAF
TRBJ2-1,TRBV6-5,ASRTPGGGQGDYNEQF
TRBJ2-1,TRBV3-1,ASRPSRGNEQF
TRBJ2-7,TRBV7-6,ASNLGTSSYEQY
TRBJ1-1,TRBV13,ASSYSDRGYTEAF
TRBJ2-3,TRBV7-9,ASSPRTSGPDTQY
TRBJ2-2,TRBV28,ASSHAQYTGELF
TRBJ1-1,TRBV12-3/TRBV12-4,ASSLELLNTEAF
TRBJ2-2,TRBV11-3,ASSPGPPVGELF
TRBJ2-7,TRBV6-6,ASSYRDRGEGYEQY
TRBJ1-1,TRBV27,ASSSIPGAFTEAF
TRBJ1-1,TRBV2,ASRGFPVSEAF